Listed below are T cell receptor beta chains from one sample, sequenced in a study of T-cell reconstitution after alpha-beta-depleted transplantation in children. TCRdb analysed the PCR reads with MiXCR anew, one entry per CDR3 protein. The top ten clones hold less than 15% of a sample with about 170,000 distinct CDR3 sequences, over 8.5% of them seen once. Sequences were derived from PBMCs, sampled before TCRalphabeta/CD19-depleted stem cell transplant. These receptors came from a boy aged 2-9 years with acute myeloid leukemia, due to receive a stem cell transplant. Both conserved end residues are part of each CDR3. A D gene is named only where the DNA matches it firmly. Only part of the rows carry a size: once, few, many, or a class if the clone is expanded.

cdr3_length: 17
v_call: TRBV3-1
j_call: TRBJ2-1
d_call: .
clone_size: many
cdr3_nt: TGTGCCAGCAGCCAAAAATCGGACTCTTGCTCCTACAATGAGCAGTTCTTC
cdr3_aa: CASSQKSDSCSYNEQFF

cdr3_length: 17
v_call: TRBV4-2
j_call: TRBJ2-2
d_call: TRBD2
clone_size: many
cdr3_nt: TGTGCCAGCAGCCAAGATTATAGCGGGGGGAACACCGGGGAGCTGTTTTTT
cdr3_aa: CASSQDYSGGNTGELFF

cdr3_length: 15
v_call: TRBV4-2
j_call: TRBJ1-6
d_call: .
clone_size: .
cdr3_nt: TGTGCCAGCAGCTCCCAGGGAACGGTTAATTCACCCCTCCACTTT
cdr3_aa: CASSSQGTVNSPLHF

cdr3_length: 14
v_call: TRBV25-1
j_call: TRBJ2-7
d_call: .
clone_size: many
cdr3_nt: TGTGCCACCCGCCCCGCAGGGTGGGCCTACGAGCAGTACTTC
cdr3_aa: CATRPAGWAYEQYF

cdr3_length: 15
v_call: TRBV7-2
j_call: TRBJ1-2
d_call: .
clone_size: few
cdr3_nt: TGTGCCAGCAGCTTACGGGTGGAGGAAGACTATGGCTACACCTTC
cdr3_aa: CASSLRVEEDYGYTF

cdr3_length: 14
v_call: TRBV7-9
j_call: TRBJ2-2
d_call: .
clone_size: many
cdr3_nt: TGTGCCAGCAGCTTACAGGAAGTAACCGGGGAGCTGTTTTTT
cdr3_aa: CASSLQEVTGELFF

cdr3_length: 13
v_call: TRBV3-1
j_call: TRBJ2-1
d_call: .
clone_size: few
cdr3_nt: TGTGCCAGCAGCCAAGAGTCTGACAATGAGCAGTTCTTC
cdr3_aa: CASSQESDNEQFF

cdr3_length: 14
v_call: TRBV7-2
j_call: TRBJ2-5
d_call: .
clone_size: .
cdr3_nt: TGTGCCAGCAGCTTAGCCGGGACCGTTGAGACCCAGTACTTC
cdr3_aa: CASSLAGTVETQYF

cdr3_length: 15
v_call: TRBV7-6
j_call: TRBJ1-6
d_call: .
clone_size: .
cdr3_nt: TGTGCCAGCAGCTTCGAAATCTCCTATAATTCACCCCTCCACTTT
cdr3_aa: CASSFEISYNSPLHF

cdr3_length: 16
v_call: TRBV28
j_call: TRBJ2-1
d_call: .
clone_size: many
cdr3_nt: TGTGCCAGCAGTTGGGGCCGTTGGGGGCGACGGAATGAGCAGTTCTTC
cdr3_aa: CASSWGRWGRRNEQFF

cdr3_length: 13
v_call: TRBV7-9
j_call: TRBJ1-6
d_call: .
clone_size: many
cdr3_nt: TGTGCCAGCAGCTTATTAACTGGTTCACCCCTCCACTTT
cdr3_aa: CASSLLTGSPLHF

cdr3_length: 12
v_call: TRBV19
j_call: TRBJ1-5
d_call: .
clone_size: many
cdr3_nt: TGTGCCAGCAGTATTCCAGGTCAGCCCCAGCATTTT
cdr3_aa: CASSIPGQPQHF

cdr3_length: 13
v_call: TRBV6-4
j_call: TRBJ2-3
d_call: .
clone_size: many
cdr3_nt: TGTGCCAGCAGTGACTCGAACACAGATACGCAGTATTTT
cdr3_aa: CASSDSNTDTQYF

cdr3_length: 16
v_call: TRBV27
j_call: TRBJ2-3
d_call: TRBD2
clone_size: .
cdr3_nt: TGTGCCAGCAGACCAAATAGCGGGTTCAGCACAGATACGCAGTATTTT
cdr3_aa: CASRPNSGFSTDTQYF

cdr3_length: 15
v_call: TRBV10-3
j_call: TRBJ1-2
d_call: TRBD1
clone_size: many
cdr3_nt: TGTGCCATCAGGAAATCGACAGGGGAGTCCTATGGCTACACCTTC
cdr3_aa: CAIRKSTGESYGYTF

cdr3_length: 15
v_call: TRBV3-1
j_call: TRBJ2-7
d_call: TRBD2
clone_size: .
cdr3_nt: TGTGCCACCTCCCCGGGACTAGCGGGAGCCTACGAGCAGTACTTC
cdr3_aa: CATSPGLAGAYEQYF

cdr3_length: 14
v_call: TRBV2
j_call: TRBJ1-5
d_call: .
clone_size: many
cdr3_nt: TGTGCCAGCAATTCCGACAGGACTCATCAGCCCCAGCATTTT
cdr3_aa: CASNSDRTHQPQHF

cdr3_length: 15
v_call: TRBV29-1
j_call: TRBJ2-7
d_call: .
clone_size: many
cdr3_nt: TGCAGCGTTTGGGACCGTAATTCGCCTGGACACGAGCAGTACTTC
cdr3_aa: CSVWDRNSPGHEQYF

cdr3_length: 15
v_call: TRBV15
j_call: TRBJ2-3
d_call: .
clone_size: many
cdr3_nt: TGTGCCACCAGGCCCCGGAGCATTGGGGCAGATACGCAGTATTTT
cdr3_aa: CATRPRSIGADTQYF

cdr3_length: 13
v_call: TRBV5-1
j_call: TRBJ1-2
d_call: .
clone_size: many
cdr3_nt: TGCGCCAGCGGGGGCCGAGGGAACTATGGCTACACCTTC
cdr3_aa: CASGGRGNYGYTF

cdr3_length: 15
v_call: TRBV20-1
j_call: TRBJ2-7
d_call: TRBD2
clone_size: many
cdr3_nt: TGCAGTGCTAGAGAACTAGCGGGAGTCGGGTACGAGCAGTACTTC
cdr3_aa: CSARELAGVGYEQYF

cdr3_length: 16
v_call: TRBV7-9
j_call: TRBJ2-1
d_call: TRBD2
clone_size: many
cdr3_nt: TGTGCCAGCGCGCCCCCCCCAGTTTTAGCGGGCAATGAGCAGTTCTTC
cdr3_aa: CASAPPPVLAGNEQFF

cdr3_length: 14
v_call: TRBV19
j_call: TRBJ2-1
d_call: .
clone_size: .
cdr3_nt: TGTGCCAGTAGCCCGGGACCGGGGTACAATGAGCAGCTCTTC
cdr3_aa: CASSPGPGYNEQLF

cdr3_length: 15
v_call: TRBV9
j_call: TRBJ2-5
d_call: TRBD2
clone_size: many
cdr3_nt: TGTGCCAGCACAGTAGAGGGGACTAGGAGTGAGACCCAGTACTTC
cdr3_aa: CASTVEGTRSETQYF

cdr3_length: 19
v_call: TRBV21-1
j_call: TRBJ2-2
d_call: .
clone_size: many
cdr3_nt: TGTGCCAGCAGCAGGTTCCGAGCGGGACCTCCCCGGGGCACCGGGGAGCTGTTTTTT
cdr3_aa: CASSRFRAGPPRGTGELFF

cdr3_length: 16
v_call: TRBV28
j_call: TRBJ2-2
d_call: TRBD1
clone_size: many
cdr3_nt: TGTGCCAGCAGTTTTCTTGGGACAGGGGTGACCGGGGAGCTGTTTTTT
cdr3_aa: CASSFLGTGVTGELFF

cdr3_length: 15
v_call: TRBV7-2
j_call: TRBJ2-7
d_call: TRBD2
clone_size: .
cdr3_nt: TGTGCCAGCAGCTTGAACCCTAGCGGTTCCTACGAGCAGTACTTC
cdr3_aa: CASSLNPSGSYEQYF

cdr3_length: 19
v_call: TRBV6-9
j_call: TRBJ2-5
d_call: TRBD2
clone_size: few
cdr3_nt: TGTGCCAGCAGTTACAGAAAACGCGGGACTAGCGGGAAAGAAGAGACCCAGTACTTC
cdr3_aa: CASSYRKRGTSGKEETQYF

cdr3_length: 13
v_call: TRBV14
j_call: TRBJ2-7
d_call: .
clone_size: many
cdr3_nt: TGTGCCAGCAGCCAAGGGGGACTCGGGGAGCAGTACTTC
cdr3_aa: CASSQGGLGEQYF